Following are 2 T cell receptor beta chains from one sample sequenced in a study of blood T cells in healthy people across ages. Next came a second PCR, run for about 6 to 11 cycles, which used a sample-barcoded 5' primer along with a J-beta primer mix. Using its own MiXCR run on the 5' RACE reads, TCRdb lists one record per CDR3 protein. The sample records about 650,000 distinct CDR3 sequences, around 52% being singletons. Sequencing was performed on blood. The receptor set was obtained from a woman older than 75 in good health.

Concerning this clonotype: This may stem from a read error, because a much larger clone lies one nucleotide away. The chain uses TRBV9 and TRBJ1-6, with TRBD1 matching over 8 bases. The CDR3 spans 14 residues. V shed 4 bases and J 8 bases; nucleotides not matched to a gene: 5. Germline V gives CDR1 SGDLS, CDR2 YYNGEE. The CDR3 loop is CASSIGQGDSPLHF. The CDR3 nucleotides are TGTGCCAGCAGCATAGGACAGGGAGATTCACCCCTCCACTTT.

This clonotype was seen only once. The chain combines TRBV7-9 with TRBJ1-2; the D gene is possibly TRBD1 (6 bases). From germline, CDR1 is SEHNR and CDR2 FQNEAQ (reference sequence). V shed 3 bases and J shed 0 bases, with 17 bases lying between them. CDR3 length equals 17 residues. The CDR3 reads CASSFARGAHPNYGYTF. CDR3 in DNA: TGTGCCAGCAGCTTCGCCCGGGGGGCGCATCCTAACTATGGCTACACCTTC.